This T cell receptor (beta chain) stems from a study of cytomegalovirus exposure and HLA in healthy donors. Study-level background: The 120 validation repertoires used the same platform as the 650 to 850 first-cohort repertoires (as reported by a later analysis).

General study points: Later, an analysis found that TCR clusters from the first cohort tended to co-occur in the 120 or so validation repertoires. In vitro work confirmed that a few CMV-associated chains recognize CMV antigens.

As concerns this clone: Antigen unknown.

The protocol was immunoSEQ multiplex PCR, while the TCRdb copy is restricted to in-frame clones and leaves out a portion. The table has 250,000 to 350,000 clones, around 90% seen once. This CDR3 spans 13 amino acids. Between the trimmed V and J ends, which lost 6 bases and 1 base, there was a span of 9 bases. Looked up from germline, CDR1 is LGHNT and CDR2 is FRNRAP. The TCR originated in a man younger than 45 in good health and CMV-seronegative. J is TRBJ2-5 and V is TRBV12-5; no definite D call. Sequencing used PBMCs. As DNA, the CDR3 is TGTGCTAGTGGCCGTAATCTCCAAGAGACCCAGTACTTC. Amino acids: CASGRNLQETQYF.